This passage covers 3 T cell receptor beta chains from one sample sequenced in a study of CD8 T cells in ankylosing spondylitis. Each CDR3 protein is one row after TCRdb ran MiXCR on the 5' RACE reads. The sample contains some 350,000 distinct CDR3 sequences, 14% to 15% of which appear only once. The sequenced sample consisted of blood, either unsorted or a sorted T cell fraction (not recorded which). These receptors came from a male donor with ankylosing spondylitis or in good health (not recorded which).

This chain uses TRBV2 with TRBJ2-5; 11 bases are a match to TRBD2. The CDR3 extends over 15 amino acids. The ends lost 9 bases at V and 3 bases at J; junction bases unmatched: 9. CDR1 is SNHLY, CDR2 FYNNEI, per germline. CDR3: CASQRLAGLEETQYF. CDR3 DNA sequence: TGTGCCAGTCAAAGACTAGCGGGACTGGAAGAGACCCAGTACTTC.

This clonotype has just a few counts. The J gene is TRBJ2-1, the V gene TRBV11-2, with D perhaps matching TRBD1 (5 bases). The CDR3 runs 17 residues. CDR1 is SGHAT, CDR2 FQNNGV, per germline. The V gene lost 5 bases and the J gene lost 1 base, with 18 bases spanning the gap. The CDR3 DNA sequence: TGTGCCAGCAGCGATAGGGGTATGGTAATTTCCTACAATGAGCAGTTCTTC. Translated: CASSDRGMVISYNEQFF.

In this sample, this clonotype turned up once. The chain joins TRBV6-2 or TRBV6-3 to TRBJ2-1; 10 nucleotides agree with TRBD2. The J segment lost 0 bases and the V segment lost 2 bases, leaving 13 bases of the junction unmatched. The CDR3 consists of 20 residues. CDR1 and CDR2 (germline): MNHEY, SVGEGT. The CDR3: CASSYGASGSWRRSYNEQFF. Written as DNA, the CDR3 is TGTGCCAGCAGTTACGGGGCTAGCGGGAGTTGGAGACGCTCCTACAATGAGCAGTTCTTC.